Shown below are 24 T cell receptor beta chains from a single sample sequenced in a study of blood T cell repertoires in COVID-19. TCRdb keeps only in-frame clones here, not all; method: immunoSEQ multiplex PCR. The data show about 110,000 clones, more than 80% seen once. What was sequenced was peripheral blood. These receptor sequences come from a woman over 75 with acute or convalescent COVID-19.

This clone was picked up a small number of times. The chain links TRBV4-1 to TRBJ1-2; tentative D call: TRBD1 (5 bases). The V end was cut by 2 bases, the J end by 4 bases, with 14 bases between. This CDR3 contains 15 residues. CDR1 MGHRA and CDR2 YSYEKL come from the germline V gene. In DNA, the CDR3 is TGCGCCAGCAGCCAACCCTCGCAGGGAAGCTATGGCTACACCTTC. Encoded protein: CASSQPSQGSYGYTF.

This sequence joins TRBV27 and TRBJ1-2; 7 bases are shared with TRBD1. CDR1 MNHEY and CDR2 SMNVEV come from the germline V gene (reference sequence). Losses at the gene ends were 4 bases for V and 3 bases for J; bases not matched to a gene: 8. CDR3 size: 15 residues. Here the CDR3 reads CASSSHRGEHYGYTF. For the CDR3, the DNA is TGTGCCAGCAGTTCCCACAGGGGAGAACACTATGGCTACACCTTC.

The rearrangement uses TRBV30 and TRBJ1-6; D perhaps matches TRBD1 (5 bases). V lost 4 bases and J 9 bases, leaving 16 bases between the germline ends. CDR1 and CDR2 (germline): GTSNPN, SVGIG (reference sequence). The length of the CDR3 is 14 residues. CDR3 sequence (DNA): TGTGCCTGGAACCACGGGGGGGGGTTTTCACCCCTCCACTTT. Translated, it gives CAWNHGGGFSPLHF.

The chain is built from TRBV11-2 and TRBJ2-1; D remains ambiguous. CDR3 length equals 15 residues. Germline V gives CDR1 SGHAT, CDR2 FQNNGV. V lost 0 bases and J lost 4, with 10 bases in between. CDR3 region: CASSLDLDSYNEQFF. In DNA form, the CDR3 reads TGTGCCAGCAGCTTAGATCTTGACTCTTACAATGAGCAGTTCTTC. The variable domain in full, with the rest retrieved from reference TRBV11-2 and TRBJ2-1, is EAGVAQSPRYKIIEKRQSVAFWCNPISGHATLYWYQQILGQGPKLLIQFQNNGVVDDSQLPKDRFSAERLKGVDSTLKIQPAKLEDSAVYLCASSLDLDSYNEQFFGPGTRLTVL.

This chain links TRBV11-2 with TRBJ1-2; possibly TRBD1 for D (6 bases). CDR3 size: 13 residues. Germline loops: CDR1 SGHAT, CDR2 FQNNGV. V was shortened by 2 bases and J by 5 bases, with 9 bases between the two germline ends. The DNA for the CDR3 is TGTGCCAGCAGCTTAAGGGGGGGATATGGCTACACCTTC. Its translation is CASSLRGGYGYTF.

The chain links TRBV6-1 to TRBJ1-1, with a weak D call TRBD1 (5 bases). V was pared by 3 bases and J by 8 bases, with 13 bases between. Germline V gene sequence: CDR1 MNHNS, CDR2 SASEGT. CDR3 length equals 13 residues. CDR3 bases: TGTGCCAGCAGTGACCGAGCGGGACGCGAAGCTTTCTTT. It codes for CASSDRAGREAFF.

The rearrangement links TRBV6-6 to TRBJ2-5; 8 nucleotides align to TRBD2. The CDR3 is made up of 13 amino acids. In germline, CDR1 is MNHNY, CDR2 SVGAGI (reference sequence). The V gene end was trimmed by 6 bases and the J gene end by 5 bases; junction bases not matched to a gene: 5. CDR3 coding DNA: TGTGCCAGCAGCTCGACTAGCGTGGAGACCCAGTACTTC. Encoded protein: CASSSTSVETQYF.

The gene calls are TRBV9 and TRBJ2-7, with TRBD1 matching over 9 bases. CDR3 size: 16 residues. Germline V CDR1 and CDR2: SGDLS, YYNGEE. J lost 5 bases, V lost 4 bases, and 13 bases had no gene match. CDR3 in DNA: TGTGCCAGCAGCTCCGGACAGGGGAGAGGATTTAACGAGCAGTACTTC. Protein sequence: CASSSGQGRGFNEQYF.

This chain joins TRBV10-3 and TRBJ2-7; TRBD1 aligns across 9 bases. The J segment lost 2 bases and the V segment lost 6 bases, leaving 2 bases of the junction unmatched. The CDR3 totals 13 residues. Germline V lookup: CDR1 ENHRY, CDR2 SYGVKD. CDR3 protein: CAISRDRAYEQYF. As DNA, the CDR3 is TGTGCCATCAGCCGGGACAGGGCCTACGAGCAGTACTTC.

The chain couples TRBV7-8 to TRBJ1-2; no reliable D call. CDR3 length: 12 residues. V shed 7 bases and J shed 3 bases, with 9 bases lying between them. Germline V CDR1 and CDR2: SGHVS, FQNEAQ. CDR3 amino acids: CASKGEHYGYTF. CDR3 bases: TGTGCCAGCAAGGGAGAACACTATGGCTACACCTTC.

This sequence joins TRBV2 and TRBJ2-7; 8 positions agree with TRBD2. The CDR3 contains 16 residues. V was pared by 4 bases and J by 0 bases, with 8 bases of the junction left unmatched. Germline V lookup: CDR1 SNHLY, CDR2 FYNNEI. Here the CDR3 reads CASSGGSSGYSYEQYF. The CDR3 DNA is TGTGCCAGCAGTGGCGGGTCTAGCGGGTACTCCTACGAGCAGTACTTC.

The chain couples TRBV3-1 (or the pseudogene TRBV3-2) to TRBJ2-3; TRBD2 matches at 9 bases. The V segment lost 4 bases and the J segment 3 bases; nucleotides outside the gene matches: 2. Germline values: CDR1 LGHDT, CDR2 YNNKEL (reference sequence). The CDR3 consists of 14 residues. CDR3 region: CASSLRGGTDTQYF. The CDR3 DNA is TGTGCCAGCAGCCTGCGGGGGGGGACAGATACGCAGTATTTT.

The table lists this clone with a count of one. DNA of the CDR3: TGCGCCAGCAGCCCAGGGGTTGTCCCTGAAAAACTGTTTTTT. Its translation is CASSPGVVPEKLFF. The chain recombines TRBV5-1 with TRBJ1-4; possibly TRBD1 for D (6 bases). There are 14 residues in the CDR3. V dropped 4 bases and J dropped 7 bases, with 14 bases sitting between them. Germline-derived CDR1 and CDR2 are SGHRS and YFSETQ.

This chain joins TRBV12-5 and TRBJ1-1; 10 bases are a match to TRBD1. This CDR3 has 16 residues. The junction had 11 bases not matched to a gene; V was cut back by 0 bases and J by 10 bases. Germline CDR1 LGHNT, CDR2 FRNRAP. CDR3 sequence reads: CASGLVHGDRGSSAFF. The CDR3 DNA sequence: TGTGCTAGTGGTTTGGTCCACGGGGACAGGGGATCTTCAGCTTTCTTT.

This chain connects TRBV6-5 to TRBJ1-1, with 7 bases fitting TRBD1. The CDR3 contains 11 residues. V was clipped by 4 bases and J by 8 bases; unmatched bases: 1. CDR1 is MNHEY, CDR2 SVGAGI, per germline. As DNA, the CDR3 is TGTGCCAGCAGTTCGGGACAGGAAGCTTTCTTT. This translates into CASSSGQEAFF.

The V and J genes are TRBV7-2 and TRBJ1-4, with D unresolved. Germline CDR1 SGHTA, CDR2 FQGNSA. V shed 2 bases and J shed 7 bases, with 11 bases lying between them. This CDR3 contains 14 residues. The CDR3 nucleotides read TGTGCCAGCAGCTTAAATGGCGGAGTTGAAAAACTGTTTTTT. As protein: CASSLNGGVEKLFF. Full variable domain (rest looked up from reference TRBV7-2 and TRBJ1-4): GAGVSQSPSNKVTEKGKDVELRCDPISGHTALYWYRQSLGQGLEFLIYFQGNSAPDKSGLPSDRFSAERTGGSVSTLTIQRTQQEDSAVYLCASSLNGGVEKLFFGSGTQLSVL.

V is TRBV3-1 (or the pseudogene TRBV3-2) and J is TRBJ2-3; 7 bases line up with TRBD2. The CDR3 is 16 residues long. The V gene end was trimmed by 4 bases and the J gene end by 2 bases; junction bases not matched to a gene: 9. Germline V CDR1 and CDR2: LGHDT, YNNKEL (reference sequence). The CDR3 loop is CASSPILAAITDTQYF. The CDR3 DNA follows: TGTGCCAGCAGCCCGATCCTAGCGGCGATCACAGATACGCAGTATTTT.

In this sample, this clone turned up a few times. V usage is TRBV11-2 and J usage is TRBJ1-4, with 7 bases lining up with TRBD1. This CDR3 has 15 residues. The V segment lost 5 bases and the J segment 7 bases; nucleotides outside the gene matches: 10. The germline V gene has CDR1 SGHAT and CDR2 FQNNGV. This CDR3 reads CASSLLGTAFEKLFF. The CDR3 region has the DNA TGTGCCAGCAGCCTATTGGGGACAGCCTTTGAAAAACTGTTTTTT.

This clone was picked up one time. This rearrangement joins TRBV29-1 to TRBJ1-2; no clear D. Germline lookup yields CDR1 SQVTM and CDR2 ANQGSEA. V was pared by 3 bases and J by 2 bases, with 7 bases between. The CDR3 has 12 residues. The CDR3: CSVESGNYGYTF. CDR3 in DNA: TGCAGCGTTGAGTCCGGGAACTATGGCTACACCTTC.

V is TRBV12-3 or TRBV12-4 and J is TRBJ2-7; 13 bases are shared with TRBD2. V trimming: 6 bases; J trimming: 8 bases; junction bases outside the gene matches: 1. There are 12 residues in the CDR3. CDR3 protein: CASRGTSGKQYF. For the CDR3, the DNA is TGTGCCAGCAGGGGGACTAGCGGGAAGCAGTACTTC.

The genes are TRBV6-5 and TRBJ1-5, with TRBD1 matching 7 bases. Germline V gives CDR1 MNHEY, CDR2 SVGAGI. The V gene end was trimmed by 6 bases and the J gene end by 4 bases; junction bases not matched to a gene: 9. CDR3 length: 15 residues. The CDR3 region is CASRRGTVGNQPQHF. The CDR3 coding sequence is TGTGCCAGCAGAAGAGGGACAGTCGGAAATCAGCCCCAGCATTTT.

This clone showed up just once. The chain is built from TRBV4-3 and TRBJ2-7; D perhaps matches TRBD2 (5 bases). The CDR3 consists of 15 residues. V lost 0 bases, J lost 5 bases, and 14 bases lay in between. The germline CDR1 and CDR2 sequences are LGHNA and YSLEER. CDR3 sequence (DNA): TGCGCCAGCAGCCAAGAAAGTAGAGGGTACCACGAGCAGTACTTC. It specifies CASSQESRGYHEQYF.

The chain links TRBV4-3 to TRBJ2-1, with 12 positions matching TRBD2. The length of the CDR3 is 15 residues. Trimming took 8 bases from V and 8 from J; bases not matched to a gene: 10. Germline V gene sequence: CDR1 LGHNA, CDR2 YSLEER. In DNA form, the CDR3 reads TGCGCCAGCCCACCAACTAGCGGGGGGCGCTATGAGCAGTTCTTC. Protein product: CASPPTSGGRYEQFF.

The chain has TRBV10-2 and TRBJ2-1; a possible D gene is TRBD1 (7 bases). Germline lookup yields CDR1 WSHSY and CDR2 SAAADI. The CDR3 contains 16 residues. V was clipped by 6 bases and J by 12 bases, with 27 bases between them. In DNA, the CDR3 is TGCGCCAGCAGCCCCTTGGCGGGACAGAGTACAATGGGGCAGTTCTTC. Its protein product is CASSPLAGQSTMGQFF.